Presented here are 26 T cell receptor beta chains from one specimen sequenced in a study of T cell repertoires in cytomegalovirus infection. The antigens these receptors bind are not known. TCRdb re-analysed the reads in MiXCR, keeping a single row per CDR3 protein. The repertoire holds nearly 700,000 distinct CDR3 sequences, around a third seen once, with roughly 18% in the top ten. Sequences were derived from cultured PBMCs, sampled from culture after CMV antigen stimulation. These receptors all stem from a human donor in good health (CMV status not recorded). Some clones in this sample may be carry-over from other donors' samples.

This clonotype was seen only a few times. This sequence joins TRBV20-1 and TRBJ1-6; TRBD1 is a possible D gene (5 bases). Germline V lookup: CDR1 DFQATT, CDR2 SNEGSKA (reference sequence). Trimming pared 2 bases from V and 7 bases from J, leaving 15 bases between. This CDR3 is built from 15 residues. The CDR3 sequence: CSARLIGTRNSPLHF. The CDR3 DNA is TGCAGTGCTAGACTGATCGGGACCCGAAATTCACCCCTCCACTTT.

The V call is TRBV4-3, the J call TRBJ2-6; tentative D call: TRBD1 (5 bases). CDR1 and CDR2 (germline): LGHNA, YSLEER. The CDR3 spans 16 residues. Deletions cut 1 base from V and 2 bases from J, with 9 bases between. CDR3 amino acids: CASSQGWGPGANVLTF. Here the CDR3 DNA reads TGCGCCAGCAGCCAAGGGTGGGGCCCTGGGGCCAACGTCCTGACTTTC.

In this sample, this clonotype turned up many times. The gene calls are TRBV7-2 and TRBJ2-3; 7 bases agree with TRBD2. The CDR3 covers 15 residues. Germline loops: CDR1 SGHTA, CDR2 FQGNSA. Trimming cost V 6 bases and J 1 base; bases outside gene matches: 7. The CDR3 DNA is TGTGCCAGCAGGCGAGCGGGGTGGGGCACAGATACGCAGTATTTT. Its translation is CASRRAGWGTDTQYF.

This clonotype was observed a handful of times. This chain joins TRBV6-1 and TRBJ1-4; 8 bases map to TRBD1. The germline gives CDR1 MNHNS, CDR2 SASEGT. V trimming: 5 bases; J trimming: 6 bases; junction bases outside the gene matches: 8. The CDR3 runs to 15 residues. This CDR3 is CASSPPGQGHEKLFF. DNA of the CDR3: TGTGCCAGCAGTCCCCCCGGACAGGGTCATGAAAAACTGTTTTTT.

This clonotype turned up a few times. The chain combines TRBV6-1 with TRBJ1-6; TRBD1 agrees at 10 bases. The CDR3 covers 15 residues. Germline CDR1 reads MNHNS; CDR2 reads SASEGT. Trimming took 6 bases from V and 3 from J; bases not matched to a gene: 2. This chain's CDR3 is CASRTGGGYNSPLHF. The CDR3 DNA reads TGTGCCAGCAGGACAGGGGGCGGCTATAATTCACCCCTCCACTTT.

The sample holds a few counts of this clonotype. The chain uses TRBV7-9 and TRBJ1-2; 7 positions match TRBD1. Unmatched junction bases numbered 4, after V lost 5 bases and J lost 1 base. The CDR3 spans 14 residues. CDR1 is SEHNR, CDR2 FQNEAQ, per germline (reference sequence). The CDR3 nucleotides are TGTGCCAGCAGCCGACAGGGCCATAACTATGGCTACACCTTC. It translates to CASSRQGHNYGYTF.

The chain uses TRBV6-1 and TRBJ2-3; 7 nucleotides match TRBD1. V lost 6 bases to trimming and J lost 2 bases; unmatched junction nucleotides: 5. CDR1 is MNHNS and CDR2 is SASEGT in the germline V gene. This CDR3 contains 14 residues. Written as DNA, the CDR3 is TGTGCCAGCAGCCAGACAGGGCCCACAGATACGCAGTATTTT. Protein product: CASSQTGPTDTQYF.

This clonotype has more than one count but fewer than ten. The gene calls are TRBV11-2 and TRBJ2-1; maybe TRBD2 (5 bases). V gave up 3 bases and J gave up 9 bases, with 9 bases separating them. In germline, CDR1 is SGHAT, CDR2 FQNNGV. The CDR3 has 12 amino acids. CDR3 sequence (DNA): TGTGCCAGCAGCTTCCAGCGGTCTGAGCAGTTCTTC. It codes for CASSFQRSEQFF.

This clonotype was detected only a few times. The CDR3 DNA reads as TGCAGTGCTACAAATCTAGCGGGGCACTACAATGAGCAGTTCTTC. Translated: CSATNLAGHYNEQFF. The V call is TRBV20-1, the J call TRBJ2-1; TRBD2 agrees at 9 bases. The V gene's germline CDR1 is DFQATT and CDR2 SNEGSKA (reference sequence). The trim removed 4 bases at V and 3 bases at J, leaving 7 bases unmatched. The CDR3 contains 15 residues.

The CDR3 loop is CASKWEKTGELFF. CDR3 in DNA: TGTGCCAGCAAGTGGGAGAAAACCGGGGAGCTGTTTTTT. V gene TRBV2 combines with J gene TRBJ2-2; a weak D match, TRBD2 (5 bases). The CDR3 extends over 13 amino acids. Per the germline V gene, CDR1 is SNHLY and CDR2 is FYNNEI. Trimming stripped 7 bases from V and 5 bases from J, with 11 bases between.

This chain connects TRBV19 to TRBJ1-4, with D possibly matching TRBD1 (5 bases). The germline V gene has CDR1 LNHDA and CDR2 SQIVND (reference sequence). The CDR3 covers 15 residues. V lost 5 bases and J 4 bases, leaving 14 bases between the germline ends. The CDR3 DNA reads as TGTGCCAGTAGTTTATCCTGGGACCGTAATGAAAAACTGTTTTTT. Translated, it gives CASSLSWDRNEKLFF.

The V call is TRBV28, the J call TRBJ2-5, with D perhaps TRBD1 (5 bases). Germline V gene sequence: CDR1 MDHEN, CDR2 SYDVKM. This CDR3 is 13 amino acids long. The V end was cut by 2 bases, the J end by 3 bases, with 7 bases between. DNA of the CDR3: TGTGCCAGCAGTTTACAGGACAAAGAGACCCAGTACTTC. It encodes CASSLQDKETQYF.

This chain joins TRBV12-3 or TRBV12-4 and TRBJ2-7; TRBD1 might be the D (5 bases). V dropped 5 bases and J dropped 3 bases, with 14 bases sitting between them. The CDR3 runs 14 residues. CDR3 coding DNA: TGTGCCAGCAGTAGTCAGTGGACACGCTACGAGCAGTACTTC. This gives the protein CASSSQWTRYEQYF.

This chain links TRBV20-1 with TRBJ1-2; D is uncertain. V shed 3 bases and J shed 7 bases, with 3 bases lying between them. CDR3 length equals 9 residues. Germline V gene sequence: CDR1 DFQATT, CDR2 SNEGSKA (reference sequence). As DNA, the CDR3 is TGCAGTGCTAGGCTTGGCTACACCTTC. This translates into CSARLGYTF.

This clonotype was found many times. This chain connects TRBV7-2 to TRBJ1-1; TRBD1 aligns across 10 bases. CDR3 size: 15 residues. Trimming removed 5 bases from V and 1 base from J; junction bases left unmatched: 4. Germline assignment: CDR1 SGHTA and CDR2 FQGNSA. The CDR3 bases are TGTGCCAGCAGCGCGGACAGGGGGGGGAACACTGAAGCTTTCTTT. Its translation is CASSADRGGNTEAFF.

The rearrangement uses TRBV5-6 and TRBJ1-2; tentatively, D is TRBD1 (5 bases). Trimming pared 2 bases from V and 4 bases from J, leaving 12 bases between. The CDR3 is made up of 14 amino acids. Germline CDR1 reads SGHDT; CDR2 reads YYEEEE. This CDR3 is CASSFVQARYGYTF. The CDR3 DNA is TGTGCCAGCAGCTTCGTACAGGCCCGCTATGGCTACACCTTC.

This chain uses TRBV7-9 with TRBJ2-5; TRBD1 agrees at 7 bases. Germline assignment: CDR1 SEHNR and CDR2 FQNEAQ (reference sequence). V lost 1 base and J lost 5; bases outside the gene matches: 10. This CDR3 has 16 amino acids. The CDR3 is CASSLVVWTGGETQYF. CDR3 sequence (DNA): TGTGCCAGCAGCTTAGTCGTTTGGACAGGTGGGGAGACCCAGTACTTC. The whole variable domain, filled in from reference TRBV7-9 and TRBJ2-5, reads DTGVSQNPRHKITKRGQNVTFRCDPISEHNRLYWYRQTLGQGPEFLTYFQNEAQLEKSRLLSDRFSAERPKGSFSTLEIQRTEQGDSAMYLCASSLVVWTGGETQYFGPGTRLLVL.

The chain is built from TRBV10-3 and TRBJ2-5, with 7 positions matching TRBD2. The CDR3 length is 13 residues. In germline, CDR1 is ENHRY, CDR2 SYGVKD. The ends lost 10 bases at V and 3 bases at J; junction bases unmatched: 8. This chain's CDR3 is CASEAGTKETQYF. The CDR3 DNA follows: TGTGCCAGCGAAGCCGGGACTAAAGAGACCCAGTACTTC.

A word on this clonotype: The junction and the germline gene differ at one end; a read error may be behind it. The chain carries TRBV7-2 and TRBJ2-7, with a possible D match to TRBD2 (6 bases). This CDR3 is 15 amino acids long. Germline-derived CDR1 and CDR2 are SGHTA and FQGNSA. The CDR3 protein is CASSFWSGREYAQYF. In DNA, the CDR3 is TGTGCCAGCAGCTTTTGGTCGGGTCGGGAGTACGCGCAGTACTTC.

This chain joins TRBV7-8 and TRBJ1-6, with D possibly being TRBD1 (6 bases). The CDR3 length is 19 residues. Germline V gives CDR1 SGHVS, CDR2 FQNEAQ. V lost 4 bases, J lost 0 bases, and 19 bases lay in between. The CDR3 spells CASSSQPSGRGSYNSPLHF. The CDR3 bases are TGTGCCAGCAGCTCCCAACCTTCGGGCAGGGGCTCCTATAATTCACCCCTCCACTTT.

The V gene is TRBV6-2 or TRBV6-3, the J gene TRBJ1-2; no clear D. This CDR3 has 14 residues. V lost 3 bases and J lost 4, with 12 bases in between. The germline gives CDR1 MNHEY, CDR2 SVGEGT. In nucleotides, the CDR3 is TGTGCCAGCAGTTATATCCCACGATTCTATGGCTACACCTTC. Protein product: CASSYIPRFYGYTF.

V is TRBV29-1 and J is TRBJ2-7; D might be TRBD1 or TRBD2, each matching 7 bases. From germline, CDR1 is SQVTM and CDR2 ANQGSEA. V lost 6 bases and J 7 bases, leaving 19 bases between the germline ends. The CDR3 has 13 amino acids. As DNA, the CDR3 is TGCAGCGTCGGGAGGACAGGAATCGGGGAGCAGTACTTC. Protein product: CSVGRTGIGEQYF.

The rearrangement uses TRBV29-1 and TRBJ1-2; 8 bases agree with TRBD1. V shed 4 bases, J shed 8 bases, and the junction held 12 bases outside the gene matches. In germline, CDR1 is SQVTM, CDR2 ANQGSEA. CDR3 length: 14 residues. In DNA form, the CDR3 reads TGCAGCGTTGGTAATGGACAGGGTTTAATCGGCTACACCTTC. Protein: CSVGNGQGLIGYTF.

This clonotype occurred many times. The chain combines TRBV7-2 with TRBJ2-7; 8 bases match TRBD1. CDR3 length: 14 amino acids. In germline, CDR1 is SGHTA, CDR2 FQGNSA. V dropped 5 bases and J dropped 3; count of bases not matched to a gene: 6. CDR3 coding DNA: TGTGCCAGCAGCCCTCGGACAGGGAGCTACGAGCAGTACTTC. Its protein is CASSPRTGSYEQYF.

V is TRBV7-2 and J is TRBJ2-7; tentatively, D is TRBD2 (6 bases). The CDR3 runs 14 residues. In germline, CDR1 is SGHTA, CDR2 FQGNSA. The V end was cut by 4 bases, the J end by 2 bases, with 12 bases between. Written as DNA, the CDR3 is TGTGCCAGCAGCTCCGGGACTTGGACCTACGAGCAGTACTTC. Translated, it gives CASSSGTWTYEQYF.

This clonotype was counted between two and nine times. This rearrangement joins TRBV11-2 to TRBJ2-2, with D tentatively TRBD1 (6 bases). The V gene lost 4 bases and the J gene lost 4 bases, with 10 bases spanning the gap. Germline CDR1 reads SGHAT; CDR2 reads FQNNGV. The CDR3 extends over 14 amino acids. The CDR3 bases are TGTGCCAGCAGCTCTGTCAGGGGCACCGGGGAGCTGTTTTTT. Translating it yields CASSSVRGTGELFF.